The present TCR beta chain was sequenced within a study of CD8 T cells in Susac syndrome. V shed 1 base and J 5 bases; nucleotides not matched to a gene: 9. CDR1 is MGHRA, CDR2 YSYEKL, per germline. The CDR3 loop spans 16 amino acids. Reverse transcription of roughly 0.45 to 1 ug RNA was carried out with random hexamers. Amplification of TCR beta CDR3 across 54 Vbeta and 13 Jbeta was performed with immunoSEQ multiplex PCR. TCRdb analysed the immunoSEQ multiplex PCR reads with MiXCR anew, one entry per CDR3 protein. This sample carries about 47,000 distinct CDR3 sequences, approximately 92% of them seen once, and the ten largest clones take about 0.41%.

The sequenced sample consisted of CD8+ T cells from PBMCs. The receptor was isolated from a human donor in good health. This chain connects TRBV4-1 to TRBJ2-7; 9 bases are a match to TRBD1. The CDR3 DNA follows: TGCGCCAGCAGCCAAGGCATGGAACAGGGGGCTGACGAGCAGTACTTC. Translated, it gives CASSQGMEQGADEQYF.